One and the same sample provided the 16 T cell receptor beta chains below, sequenced in a study of blood T cells in healthy people across ages. Next came a second PCR, run for about 6 to 12 cycles, which used a sample-barcoded 5' primer along with a J-beta primer mix. TCRdb recomputed calls from the 5' RACE reads with MiXCR, one row per CDR3 protein. The sample contains 850,000 or so distinct CDR3 sequences, more than 25% of which appear only once. The sequencing sample was made of blood. All receptors come from an elderly woman in good health.

CDR3 sequence (DNA): TGTGCCAGCTCACGCCGGGCTAGGCACAATGAGCAGTTCTTC. Translating it yields CASSRRARHNEQFF. The chain uses TRBV11-3 and TRBJ2-1, with D uncertain. The CDR3 has 14 residues. V dropped 8 bases and J dropped 5 bases, with 16 bases sitting between them. Germline CDR1 reads SGHNT; CDR2 reads YENEEA.

The table lists this clonotype with many counts. The rearrangement joins TRBV20-1 to TRBJ2-7; 10 nucleotides align to TRBD1. CDR3 length equals 14 residues. Germline V CDR1 and CDR2: DFQATT, SNEGSKA (reference sequence). J lost 3 bases, V lost 4 bases, and 6 bases had no gene match. CDR3: CSATRDRGLYEQYF. Here the CDR3 DNA reads TGCAGTGCTACCCGGGACAGGGGCCTCTACGAGCAGTACTTC.

Ten or more counts support this clonotype. The J gene is TRBJ2-3, the V gene TRBV21-1. TRBV21-1 is a listed pseudogene. The CDR3 is made up of 17 amino acids. This CDR3 reads CASSKRSQQTSTDTQYF. CDR3 nucleotides: TGTGCCAGCAGCAAACGCTCACAGCAAACTAGCACAGATACGCAGTATTTT.

The sample holds many counts of this clonotype. The chain has TRBV6-5 and TRBJ2-3; the D gene is possibly TRBD2 (5 bases). The CDR3 runs 10 residues. V was pared by 11 bases and J by 7 bases, with 10 bases between. The germline CDR1 and CDR2 sequences are MNHEY and SVGAGI. DNA of the CDR3: TGTGCCGCCGGGGAGTATACGCAGTATTTT. Residues: CAAGEYTQYF.

The chain joins TRBV19 to TRBJ2-6; 7 positions agree with TRBD1. The CDR3 is 19 residues long. CDR1 and CDR2 from the germline V gene are LNHDA and SQIVND (reference sequence). V trimming: 7 bases; J trimming: 2 bases; junction bases outside the gene matches: 17. CDR3 in DNA: TGTGCCAGTAAAAGGAACAGGGGAGCACATCTCCCTGGGGCCAACGTCCTGACTTTC. Translated: CASKRNRGAHLPGANVLTF.

V and J are TRBV7-2 and TRBJ1-4; unclear D gene. CDR3 length equals 15 residues. V was pared by 5 bases and J by 4 bases, with 14 bases between. Looked up from germline, CDR1 is SGHTA and CDR2 is FQGNSA. The CDR3 spells CASSPWARLNEKLFF. The CDR3, as DNA: TGTGCCAGCAGCCCCTGGGCAAGGCTTAATGAAAAACTGTTTTTT.

The rearrangement uses TRBV30 and TRBJ2-5; tentative D call: TRBD1 (6 bases). Germline V gives CDR1 GTSNPN, CDR2 SVGIG (reference sequence). The V and J ends lost 2 bases and 5 bases respectively, with 18 bases between them. The CDR3 consists of 15 residues. The CDR3 sequence is CAWSLQGPGGETQYF. The CDR3 bases are TGTGCCTGGAGTCTACAGGGCCCGGGTGGGGAGACCCAGTACTTC.

This clonotype was picked up many times. This chain connects TRBV27 to TRBJ2-7; 9 bases match TRBD1. This CDR3 is built from 17 residues. V lost 5 bases and J lost 1; bases outside the gene matches: 12. The germline V gene has CDR1 MNHEY and CDR2 SMNVEV (reference sequence). CDR3 coding DNA: TGTGCCAGCAGTCCCTGGGGGACAGGGACCCTTTCCTACGAGCAGTACTTC. This codes for CASSPWGTGTLSYEQYF.

This clonotype was found many times. This rearrangement joins TRBV7-2 to TRBJ2-5; D is possibly TRBD1 or TRBD2 (7 bases each). V was shortened by 6 bases and J by 4 bases, with 21 bases between the two germline ends. This CDR3 comprises 16 residues. Germline V gene sequence: CDR1 SGHTA, CDR2 FQGNSA. CDR3: CASRKFPTGRGETQYF. The CDR3 DNA is TGTGCCAGCAGAAAATTTCCGACAGGGAGGGGAGAGACCCAGTACTTC. The whole variable domain, remainder taken from reference TRBV7-2 and TRBJ2-5, is GAGVSQSPSNKVTEKGKDVELRCDPISGHTALYWYRQSLGQGLEFLIYFQGNSAPDKSGLPSDRFSAERTGGSVSTLTIQRTQQEDSAVYLCASRKFPTGRGETQYFGPGTRLLVL.

The V call is TRBV7-2, the J call TRBJ2-3; the match to TRBD2 covers 7 bases. The length of the CDR3 is 16 residues. CDR1 is SGHTA and CDR2 is FQGNSA in the germline V gene. Trimming cost V 0 bases and J 0 bases; bases outside gene matches: 3. DNA of the CDR3: TGTGCCAGCAGCTTAGCGCCCGGGGGGAGCACAGATACGCAGTATTTT. Amino acid sequence: CASSLAPGGSTDTQYF.

V is TRBV6-1 and J is TRBJ1-5; the D is unclear. V was cut by 2 bases and J by 0 bases, with 8 bases left in between. The CDR3 spans 15 residues. Germline CDR1 and CDR2: MNHNS and SASEGT. The DNA of the CDR3 is TGTGCCAGCAGTGAAATAGCCCATAGCAATCAGCCCCAGCATTTT. This sequence encodes CASSEIAHSNQPQHF.

Only a few counts were recorded for this clonotype. The gene calls are TRBV7-6 and TRBJ2-1; D gene uncertain. V was trimmed by 6 bases and J by 0 bases, leaving 12 bases between them. Germline V gives CDR1 SGHVS, CDR2 FNYEAQ. The CDR3 is made up of 15 amino acids. CDR3 nucleotides: TGTGCCAGCAGTCAAGCTTGGAACTCCTACAATGAGCAGTTCTTC. Encoded protein: CASSQAWNSYNEQFF.

This clonotype was picked up many times. The J gene is TRBJ2-3, the V gene TRBV11-3, with unresolved D. Trimming cost V 4 bases and J 2 bases, with 7 bases left between them. This CDR3 is 13 amino acids long. CDR1 SGHNT and CDR2 YENEEA come from the germline V gene. CDR3 in amino acids: CASSSPYTDTQYF. DNA of the CDR3: TGTGCCAGCAGCTCGCCTTACACAGATACGCAGTATTTT.

The chain's CDR3 is CSVERSSNGKLFF. The DNA for the CDR3 is TGCAGCGTTGAAAGGTCATCGAACGGAAAACTGTTTTTT. V gene TRBV29-1 combines with J gene TRBJ1-4; D remains ambiguous. The CDR3 runs to 13 residues. The germline V gene encodes CDR1 SQVTM and CDR2 ANQGSEA. Trimming shortened V by 2 bases and J by 10 bases, and 14 bases separated the two germline ends.

This clonotype was recorded many times. J is TRBJ2-7 and V is TRBV7-2; no clear D. The V end lost 2 bases, the J end lost 4 bases, and 9 bases lay between the germline ends. The CDR3 runs to 13 residues. Germline V CDR1 and CDR2: SGHTA, FQGNSA. The CDR3 sequence is CASSLTSTYEQYF. CDR3 DNA: TGTGCCAGCAGCTTAACGTCTACATACGAGCAGTACTTC. Using reference TRBV7-2 and TRBJ2-7 for the parts outside the CDR3, the full variable domain is GAGVSQSPSNKVTEKGKDVELRCDPISGHTALYWYRQSLGQGLEFLIYFQGNSAPDKSGLPSDRFSAERTGGSVSTLTIQRTQQEDSAVYLCASSLTSTYEQYFGPGTRLTVT.

Only a few counts were recorded for this clonotype. This sequence joins TRBV20-1 and TRBJ1-2; D is possibly TRBD1 (6 bases). V was pared by 6 bases and J by 8 bases, with 16 bases between. This CDR3 comprises 12 residues. Germline V gives CDR1 DFQATT, CDR2 SNEGSKA (reference sequence). CDR3 coding DNA: TGCAGTGCCGGCGGGGGGCCAGGAGGCTACACCTTC. This codes for CSAGGGPGGYTF.